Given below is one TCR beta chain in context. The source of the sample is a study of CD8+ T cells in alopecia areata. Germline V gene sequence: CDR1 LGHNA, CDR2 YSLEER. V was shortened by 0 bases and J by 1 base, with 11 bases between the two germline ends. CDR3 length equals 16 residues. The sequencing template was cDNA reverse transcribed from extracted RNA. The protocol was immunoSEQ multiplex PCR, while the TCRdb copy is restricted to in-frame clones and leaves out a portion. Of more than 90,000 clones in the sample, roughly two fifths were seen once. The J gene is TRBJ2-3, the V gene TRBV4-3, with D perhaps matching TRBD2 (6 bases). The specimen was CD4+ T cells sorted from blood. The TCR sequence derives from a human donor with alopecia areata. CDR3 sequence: CASSQDRGSRTDTQYF. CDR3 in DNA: TGCGCCAGCAGCCAAGATCGGGGGTCACGCACAGATACGCAGTATTTT.